This TCR beta chain comes out of a study of T cell repertoires in cytomegalovirus infection. Study-level background: Based on public TCR beta signatures, there were indications of CMV infection and of a matching HLA type.

Study-level findings and limits: HLA-C-restricted CMV clonotypes gave the most frequent clonotype in two of eight donors. Identification of carriers of CMV plus the relevant HLA was achieved through cumulative public TCR beta family frequency.

This clonotype was detected a few times. Its matching antigen is unknown. The germline gives CDR1 SGHRS, CDR2 YFSETQ. V dropped 4 bases and J dropped 4 bases, with 17 bases sitting between them. The CDR3 runs to 15 residues. TCRdb analysed the reads with MiXCR anew, one entry per CDR3 protein. The table has about 450,000 distinct CDR3 sequences, 31% seen once. This chain connects TRBV5-1 to TRBJ2-5, with D possibly TRBD1 on 6 matching bases. Material: PBMCs. This clonotype was obtained from a human donor in good health (CMV status not recorded). Some clones in this sample may be carry-over from other donors' samples. The CDR3 reads CASSPSTGGRETQYF. The CDR3 bases are TGCGCCAGCAGCCCCTCGACAGGAGGCCGAGAGACCCAGTACTTC.